Presented here are 24 T cell receptor beta chains from one specimen sequenced in a study of T cell repertoires in urothelial bladder cancer. The data were produced by immunoSEQ multiplex PCR, yet TCRdb's version contains in-frame clones alone and is incomplete. The sample includes around 2,000 clones, around 74% seen only once; the top ten take under 13%. Sequencing used tumor-infiltrating cells from bladder cancer. The receptor source for this set is a human donor with urothelial carcinoma.

This chain connects TRBV5-6 to TRBJ1-1; D is unclear. This CDR3 has 16 residues. V lost 1 base to trimming and J lost 1 base, with 14 bases between them. Germline V lookup: CDR1 SGHDT, CDR2 YYEEEE. The CDR3 sequence is CASSLSRVVGNTEAFF. The CDR3 region has the DNA TGTGCCAGCAGCTTGAGTAGGGTTGTTGGGAACACTGAAGCTTTCTTT.

The chain couples TRBV15 to TRBJ2-1; 11 nucleotides align to TRBD2. Unmatched junction bases numbered 8, after V lost 3 bases and J lost 4 bases. The germline gives CDR1 LNHNV, CDR2 YYDKDF (reference sequence). The length of the CDR3 is 17 residues. The CDR3 nucleotides are TGTGCCACCAGCAGGAGGACTAGCGGGCTCCCTTACAATGAGCAGTTCTTC. Protein sequence: CATSRRTSGLPYNEQFF.

The rearrangement joins TRBV7-2 to TRBJ2-3; tentatively, D is TRBD2 (6 bases). CDR1 SGHTA and CDR2 FQGNSA come from the germline V gene. The CDR3 spans 15 residues. V gave up 5 bases and J gave up 0 bases, with 12 bases separating them. The CDR3 reads CASSRGYQSTDTQYF. In nucleotides, the CDR3 is TGTGCCAGCAGCCGGGGGTATCAAAGCACAGATACGCAGTATTTT. The variable domain in full, completed from reference TRBV7-2 and TRBJ2-3, reads GAGVSQSPSNKVTEKGKDVELRCDPISGHTALYWYRQSLGQGLEFLIYFQGNSAPDKSGLPSDRFSAERTGGSVSTLTIQRTQQEDSAVYLCASSRGYQSTDTQYFGPGTRLTVL.

This chain uses TRBV5-6 with TRBJ1-2; no clear D gene. The V end lost 4 bases, the J end lost 5 bases, and 9 bases lay between the germline ends. This CDR3 comprises 12 residues. Germline CDR1 is SGHDT and CDR2 is YYEEEE. The CDR3 region has the DNA TGTGCCAGCAGCCCAGCTGGGTATGGCTACACCTTC. Translation: CASSPAGYGYTF.

V and J are TRBV7-6 and TRBJ2-2; D might be TRBD1 (5 bases). Germline V gives CDR1 SGHVS, CDR2 FNYEAQ. Trimming shortened V by 2 bases and J by 3 bases, and 16 bases separated the two germline ends. CDR3 size: 17 residues. The CDR3 DNA sequence: TGTGCCAGCAGCTTAAGTCGTAGTTGGGGCGACACCGGGGAGCTGTTTTTT. Translated, it gives CASSLSRSWGDTGELFF.

The chain links TRBV18 to TRBJ1-3; the match to TRBD1 covers 11 bases. The germline CDR1 and CDR2 sequences are KGHSH and LQKENI. This CDR3 comprises 17 residues. The V segment lost 3 bases and the J segment 4 bases; nucleotides outside the gene matches: 8. This CDR3 reads CASSPAGQGAGGNTIYF. In DNA, the CDR3 is TGTGCCAGCTCACCGGCCGGACAGGGGGCAGGAGGAAACACCATATATTTT.

The chain employs TRBV18 and TRBJ2-7; a possible D gene is TRBD1 (5 bases). V lost 0 bases and J 5 bases, leaving 11 bases between the germline ends. This CDR3 is 14 amino acids long. Germline CDR1 and CDR2: KGHSH and LQKENI. The DNA for the CDR3 is TGTGCCAGCTCACCACCTTCAGGGTCCGACGAGCAGTACTTC. It is translated as CASSPPSGSDEQYF.

V gene TRBV5-1 combines with J gene TRBJ1-1, with D hard to call. The CDR3 is made up of 13 amino acids. The V gene's germline CDR1 is SGHRS and CDR2 YFSETQ. With 1 base removed from V and 3 bases from J, the gap between germline ends came to 7 bases. Here the CDR3 DNA reads TGCGCCAGCAGCTTGCTCCGATACACTGAAGCTTTCTTT. It encodes CASSLLRYTEAFF.

The chain links TRBV19 to TRBJ2-5; TRBD2 aligns across 11 bases. The V gene's germline CDR1 is LNHDA and CDR2 SQIVND (reference sequence). V trimming: 4 bases; J trimming: 0 bases; junction bases outside the gene matches: 7. This CDR3 is 17 amino acids long. The DNA of the CDR3 is TGTGCCAGTAGTAACTCGGTAGCGGGGGGGAACCAAGAGACCCAGTACTTC. Translating gives CASSNSVAGGNQETQYF.

This clone was seen a few times. The V and J genes are TRBV29-1 and TRBJ1-1; a possible D gene is TRBD1 (6 bases). Germline CDR1 is SQVTM and CDR2 is ANQGSEA. The CDR3 spans 13 residues. Trimming removed 6 bases from V and 1 base from J, with 12 bases in between. The CDR3 here is CSVDGTSNTEAFF. CDR3 nucleotide sequence: TGCAGCGTCGACGGGACATCGAACACTGAAGCTTTCTTT. The whole variable domain, remainder taken from reference TRBV29-1 and TRBJ1-1, is SAVISQKPSRDICQRGTSLTIQCQVDSQVTMMFWYRQQPGQSLTLIATANQGSEATYESGFVIDKFPISRPNLTFSTLTVSNMSPEDSSIYLCSVDGTSNTEAFFGQGTRLTVV.

J is TRBJ2-7 and V is TRBV7-2; weak D call: TRBD1 (5 bases). Germline CDR1 SGHTA, CDR2 FQGNSA. Deletions cut 5 bases from V and 4 bases from J, with 9 bases between. This CDR3 is built from 12 residues. In nucleotides, the CDR3 is TGTGCCAGCAGCCCGACAGCTTACGAGCAGTACTTC. It encodes CASSPTAYEQYF.

The chain has TRBV27 and TRBJ2-2; TRBD1 is a possible D gene (6 bases). V lost 7 bases, J lost 7 bases, and 16 bases lay in between. The CDR3 has 14 residues. Germline V lookup: CDR1 MNHEY, CDR2 SMNVEV (reference sequence). The CDR3: CASKTGYYDGELFF. The CDR3 DNA is TGTGCCAGCAAGACAGGTTACTATGACGGGGAGCTGTTTTTT.

J is TRBJ1-5 and V is TRBV21-1. TRBV21-1 counts as a pseudogene. The CDR3 is 16 residues long. This CDR3 reads CASRGGALRNNQPQHF. Written as DNA, the CDR3 is TGTGCCAGCAGAGGGGGGGCTCTCAGAAACAATCAGCCCCAGCATTTT.

This chain links TRBV5-1 with TRBJ2-5; 9 nucleotides agree with TRBD1. Germline V CDR1 and CDR2: SGHRS, YFSETQ. V lost 0 bases, J lost 2 bases, and 2 bases stayed unmatched. CDR3 length: 15 amino acids. CDR3 sequence reads: CASSLGTGVQETQYF. As DNA, the CDR3 is TGCGCCAGCAGCTTGGGGACAGGGGTTCAAGAGACCCAGTACTTC.

The gene calls are TRBV7-2 and TRBJ2-3; D gene ambiguous. Trimming took off 1 base at V and 2 bases at J, with 7 bases between the two ends. CDR1 and CDR2 from the germline V gene are SGHTA and FQGNSA. This CDR3 spans 14 amino acids. CDR3 amino acids: CASSLGGYTDTQYF. CDR3 sequence (DNA): TGTGCCAGCAGCTTAGGGGGTTACACAGATACGCAGTATTTT.

This clone has a handful of counts. The genes are TRBV27 and TRBJ1-6; D not certain. The germline V and J ends were trimmed by 0 bases and 2 bases, with 20 bases remaining between them. This CDR3 has 20 amino acids. CDR1 and CDR2 from the germline V gene are MNHEY and SMNVEV (reference sequence). DNA for the CDR3: TGTGCCAGCAGTTTATCGTTTTATGGTGGGGAAAGCACCTATAATTCACCCCTCCACTTT. Translating gives CASSLSFYGGESTYNSPLHF.

This clone was seen only once. The chain has TRBV9 and TRBJ1-1; 8 bases agree with TRBD1. J gave up 0 bases and V 3 bases, and 4 bases lay outside the gene matches. From germline, CDR1 is SGDLS and CDR2 YYNGEE. The CDR3 has 15 residues. The CDR3 nucleotides are TGTGCCAGCAGCGAGACAGGGGTCATGAACACTGAAGCTTTCTTT. Protein sequence: CASSETGVMNTEAFF. Combining the CDR3 with reference TRBV9 and TRBJ1-1 gives the whole variable domain DSGVTQTPKHLITATGQRVTLRCSPRSGDLSVYWYQQSLDQGLQFLIQYYNGEERAKGNILERFSAQQFPDLHSELNLSSLELGDSALYFCASSETGVMNTEAFFGQGTRLTVV.

This rearrangement joins TRBV6-5 to TRBJ2-7, with D possibly being TRBD1 (5 bases). This CDR3 spans 13 amino acids. Trimming stripped 6 bases from V and 0 bases from J, with 9 bases between. Looked up from germline, CDR1 is MNHEY and CDR2 is SVGAGI. CDR3 protein: CASSRQNSYEQYF. DNA for the CDR3: TGTGCCAGCAGCCGACAGAACTCCTACGAGCAGTACTTC.

The chain joins TRBV5-1 to TRBJ1-1; D is possibly TRBD1 (5 bases). CDR1 SGHRS and CDR2 YFSETQ come from the germline V gene. This CDR3 comprises 15 residues. V lost 4 bases to trimming and J lost 1 base, with 14 bases between them. The CDR3 DNA follows: TGCGCCAGCAGCCTACAGACGGGGCGGAACACTGAAGCTTTCTTT. It translates to CASSLQTGRNTEAFF.

The chain links TRBV12-5 to TRBJ2-3; D is uncertain. The germline gives CDR1 LGHNT, CDR2 FRNRAP. Trimming took off 3 bases at V and 5 bases at J, with 12 bases between the two ends. This CDR3 is built from 14 residues. The CDR3 nucleotides read TGTGCTAGTGGTTTCACGACCGTCGGAGATACGCAGTATTTT. Encoded protein: CASGFTTVGDTQYF.

In this sample, this clone turned up once. This chain connects TRBV5-5 to TRBJ1-1, with TRBD1 identical over 7 bases. In germline, CDR1 is SGHKS, CDR2 YYEKEE (reference sequence). This CDR3 comprises 15 residues. V lost 5 bases and J lost 1; bases outside the gene matches: 8. The CDR3 sequence: CASSTVWTGNTEAFF. CDR3 nucleotide sequence: TGTGCCAGCAGTACCGTTTGGACAGGGAACACTGAAGCTTTCTTT.

J is TRBJ2-2 and V is TRBV6-5, with 7 bases matching TRBD1. The CDR3 extends over 14 amino acids. V lost 5 bases, J lost 5 bases, and 5 bases stayed unmatched. Looked up from germline, CDR1 is MNHEY and CDR2 is SVGAGI. The CDR3 nucleotides are TGTGCCAGCAGTCTGACAGGGAGAACCGGGGAGCTGTTTTTT. This sequence encodes CASSLTGRTGELFF.

This rearrangement joins TRBV5-5 to TRBJ1-5; 7 bases agree with TRBD1. Germline assignment: CDR1 SGHKS and CDR2 YYEKEE (reference sequence). The CDR3 runs to 15 residues. Trimming took 2 bases from V and 4 from J; bases not matched to a gene: 6. DNA for the CDR3: TGTGCCAGCAGCTTCTCCGGGACAGAAAATCAGCCCCAGCATTTT. Its translation is CASSFSGTENQPQHF.

This clone appeared a single time. This chain connects TRBV19 to TRBJ2-5; 9 nucleotides agree with TRBD1. Trimming at V came to 3 bases and at J to 5 bases, leaving 13 bases not matched to a gene. This CDR3 has 17 residues. The germline gives CDR1 LNHDA, CDR2 SQIVND (reference sequence). The CDR3 reads CASSMSFWGDRDETQYF. CDR3 DNA: TGTGCCAGTAGTATGTCATTTTGGGGGGACAGGGATGAGACCCAGTACTTC.